The clone carrying this TCR beta chain was detected only a few times. This entry comes from a study of blood T cell repertoires in COVID-19. Study in general: The cDNA or gDNA used as material had been derived from T cells, B-cell-depleted T cells, or PBMCs.

Authors' analysis steps: Nucleated cell counts were estimated from reference gene primer amplification. The method was immunoSEQ multiplex PCR; TCRdb's version includes in-frame clones alone and lacks a portion of them. V, J and clone size reflect that table, while D and trimming were determined from the DNA. The table lists about 430,000 clones, 85% to 90% of them singletons, with around 0.91% in the top ten. This CDR3 comprises 15 residues. Germline CDR1 is SGHTA and CDR2 is FQGNSA. V was pared by 2 bases and J by 5 bases, with 5 bases of the junction left unmatched. This study enrolled people aged about 18 to 100 from roughly 24 US geographic areas.

The chain carries TRBV7-2 and TRBJ2-5; TRBD1 matches 10 bases. The TCR comes from a woman between 25 and 40 years old with acute COVID-19. The source material was PBMCs or T cells enriched from blood (not recorded which). DNA for the CDR3: TGTGCCAGCAGCTTATCCCGGACAGGGGGGGAGACCCAGTACTTC. Encoded protein: CASSLSRTGGETQYF.